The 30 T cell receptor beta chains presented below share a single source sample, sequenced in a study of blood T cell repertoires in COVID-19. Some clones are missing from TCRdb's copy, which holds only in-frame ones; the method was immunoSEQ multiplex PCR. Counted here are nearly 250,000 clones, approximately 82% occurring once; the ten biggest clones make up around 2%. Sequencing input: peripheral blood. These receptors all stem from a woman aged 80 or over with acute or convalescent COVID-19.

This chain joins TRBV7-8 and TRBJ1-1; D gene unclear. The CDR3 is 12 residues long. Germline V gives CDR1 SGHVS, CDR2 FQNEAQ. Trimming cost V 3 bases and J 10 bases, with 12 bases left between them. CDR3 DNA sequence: TGTGCCAGCAGCTTGGGAGAACCCACAGCTTTCTTT. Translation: CASSLGEPTAFF. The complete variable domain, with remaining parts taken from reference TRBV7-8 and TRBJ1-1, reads GAGVSQSPRYKVAKRGQDVALRCDPISGHVSLFWYQQALGQGPEFLTYFQNEAQLDKSGLPSDRFFAERPEGSVSTLKIQRTQQEDSAVYLCASSLGEPTAFFGQGTRLTVV.

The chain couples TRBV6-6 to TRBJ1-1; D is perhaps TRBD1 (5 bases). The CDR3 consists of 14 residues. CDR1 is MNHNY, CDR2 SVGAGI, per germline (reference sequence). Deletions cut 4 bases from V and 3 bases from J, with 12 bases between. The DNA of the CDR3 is TGTGCCAGCAGTTCCCAGGGCGACCACACTGAAGCTTTCTTT. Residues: CASSSQGDHTEAFF.

The CDR3 DNA is TGTGCCAGCAGCCAAAGCAGGGGCGAGCAGTACTTC. Translating it yields CASSQSRGEQYF. The rearrangement joins TRBV3-1 (or the pseudogene TRBV3-2) to TRBJ2-7; a weak D match, TRBD1 (6 bases). Germline CDR1 reads LGHDT; CDR2 reads YNNKEL (reference sequence). Between the trimmed V and J ends, which lost 2 bases and 6 bases, there was a span of 8 bases. The CDR3 totals 12 residues.

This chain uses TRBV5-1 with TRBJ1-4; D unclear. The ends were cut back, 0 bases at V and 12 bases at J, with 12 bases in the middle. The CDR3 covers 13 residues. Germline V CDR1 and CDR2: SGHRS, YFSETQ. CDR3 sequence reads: CASSLGTGMQLFF. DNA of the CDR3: TGCGCCAGCAGCTTGGGTACGGGTATGCAACTGTTTTTT.

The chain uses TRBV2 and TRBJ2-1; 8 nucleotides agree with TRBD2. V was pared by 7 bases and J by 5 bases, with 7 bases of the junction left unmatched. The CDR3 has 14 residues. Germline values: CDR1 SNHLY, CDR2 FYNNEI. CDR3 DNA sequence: TGTGCCAGCAAGGCGGGGGGCGGGCACAATGAGCAGTTCTTC. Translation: CASKAGGGHNEQFF.

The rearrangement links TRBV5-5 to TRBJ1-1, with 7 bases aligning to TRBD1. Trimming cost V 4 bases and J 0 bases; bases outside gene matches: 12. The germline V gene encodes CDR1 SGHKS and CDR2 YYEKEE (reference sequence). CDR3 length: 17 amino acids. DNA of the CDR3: TGTGCCAGCAGCCTTGGATCGACAGGGACTTTGAACACTGAAGCTTTCTTT. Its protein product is CASSLGSTGTLNTEAFF.

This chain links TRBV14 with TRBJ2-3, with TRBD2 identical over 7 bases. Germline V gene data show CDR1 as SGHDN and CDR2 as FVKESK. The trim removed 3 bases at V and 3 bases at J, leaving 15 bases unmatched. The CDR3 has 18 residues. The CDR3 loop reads CASSHLFTAGRITDTQYF. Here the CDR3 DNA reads TGTGCCAGCAGCCACCTTTTCACAGCGGGGAGGATTACAGATACGCAGTATTTT.

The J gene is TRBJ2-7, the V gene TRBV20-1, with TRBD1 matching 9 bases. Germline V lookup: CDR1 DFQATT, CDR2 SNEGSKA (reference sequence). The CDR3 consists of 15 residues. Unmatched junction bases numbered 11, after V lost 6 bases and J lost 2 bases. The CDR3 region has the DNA TGCAGTGCAAGTTCTCCGGGACAGGGTACCTACGAGCAGTACTTC. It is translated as CSASSPGQGTYEQYF.

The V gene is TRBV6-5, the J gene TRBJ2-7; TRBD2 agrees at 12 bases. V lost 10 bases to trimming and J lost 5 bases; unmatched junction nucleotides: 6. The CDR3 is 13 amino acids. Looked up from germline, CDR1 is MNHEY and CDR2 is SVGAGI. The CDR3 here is CATRLAGADEQYF. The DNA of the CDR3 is TGTGCCACAAGACTAGCGGGGGCGGACGAGCAGTACTTC.

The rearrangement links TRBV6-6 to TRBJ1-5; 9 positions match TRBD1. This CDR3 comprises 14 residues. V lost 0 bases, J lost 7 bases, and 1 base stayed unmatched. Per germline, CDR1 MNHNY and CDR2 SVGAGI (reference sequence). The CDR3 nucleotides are TGTGCCAGCAGTTACTCGGGGACAGGGCAGCCCCAGCATTTT. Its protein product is CASSYSGTGQPQHF.

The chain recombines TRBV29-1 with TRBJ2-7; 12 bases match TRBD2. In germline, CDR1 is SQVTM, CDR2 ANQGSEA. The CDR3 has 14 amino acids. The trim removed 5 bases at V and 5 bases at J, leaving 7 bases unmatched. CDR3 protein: CSVQRTSGAHEQYF. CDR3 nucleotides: TGCAGCGTTCAACGGACTAGCGGGGCCCACGAGCAGTACTTC.

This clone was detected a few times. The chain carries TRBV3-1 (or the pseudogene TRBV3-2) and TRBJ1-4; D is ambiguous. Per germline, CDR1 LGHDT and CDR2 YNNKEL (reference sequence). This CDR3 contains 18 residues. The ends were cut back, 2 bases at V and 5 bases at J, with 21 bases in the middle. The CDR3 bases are TGTGCCAGCAGCCAAAGTTTGCTCAGCGGGCTAAGAAATGAAAAACTGTTTTTT. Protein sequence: CASSQSLLSGLRNEKLFF.

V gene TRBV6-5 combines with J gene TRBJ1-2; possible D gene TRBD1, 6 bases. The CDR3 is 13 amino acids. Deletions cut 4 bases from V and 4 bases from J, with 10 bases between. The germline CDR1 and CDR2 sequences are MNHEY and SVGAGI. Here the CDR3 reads CASSLQGPYGYTF. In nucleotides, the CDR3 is TGTGCCAGCAGTTTACAGGGCCCCTATGGCTACACCTTC.

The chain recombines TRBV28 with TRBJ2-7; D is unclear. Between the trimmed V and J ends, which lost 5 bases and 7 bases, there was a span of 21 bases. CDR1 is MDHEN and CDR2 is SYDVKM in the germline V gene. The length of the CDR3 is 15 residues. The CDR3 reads CASSTWSSTIMEQYF. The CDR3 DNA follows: TGTGCCAGCAGTACGTGGAGCAGTACGATTATGGAGCAGTACTTC.

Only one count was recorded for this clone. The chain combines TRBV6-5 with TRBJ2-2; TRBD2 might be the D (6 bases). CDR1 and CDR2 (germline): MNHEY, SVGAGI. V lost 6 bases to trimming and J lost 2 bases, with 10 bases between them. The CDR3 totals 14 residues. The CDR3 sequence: CASSRDFNTGELFF. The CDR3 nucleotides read TGTGCCAGCAGCCGGGACTTTAACACCGGGGAGCTGTTTTTT.

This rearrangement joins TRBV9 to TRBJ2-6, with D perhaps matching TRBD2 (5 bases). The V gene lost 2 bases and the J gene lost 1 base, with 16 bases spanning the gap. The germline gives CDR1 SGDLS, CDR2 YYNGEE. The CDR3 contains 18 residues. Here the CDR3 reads CASSVRVSGTSGANVLTF. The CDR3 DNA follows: TGTGCCAGCAGCGTGAGGGTTTCTGGCACTTCTGGGGCCAACGTCCTGACTTTC.

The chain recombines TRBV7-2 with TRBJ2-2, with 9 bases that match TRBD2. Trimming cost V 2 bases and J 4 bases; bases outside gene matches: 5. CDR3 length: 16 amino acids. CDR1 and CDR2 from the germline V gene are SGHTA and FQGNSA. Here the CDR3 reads CASSLFGGRATGELFF. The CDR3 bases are TGTGCCAGCAGCTTATTCGGCGGGAGGGCCACCGGGGAGCTGTTTTTT.

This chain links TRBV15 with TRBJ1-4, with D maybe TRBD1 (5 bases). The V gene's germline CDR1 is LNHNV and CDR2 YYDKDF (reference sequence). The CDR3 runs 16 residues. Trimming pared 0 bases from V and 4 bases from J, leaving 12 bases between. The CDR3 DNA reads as TGTGCCACCAGCAGAGATGCGGGGGGAGTTAATGAAAAACTGTTTTTT. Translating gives CATSRDAGGVNEKLFF.

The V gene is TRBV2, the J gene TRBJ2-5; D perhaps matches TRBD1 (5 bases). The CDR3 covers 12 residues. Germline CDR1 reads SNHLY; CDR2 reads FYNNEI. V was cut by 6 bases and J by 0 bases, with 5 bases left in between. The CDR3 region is CASRTDQETQYF. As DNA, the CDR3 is TGTGCCAGCAGGACAGACCAAGAGACCCAGTACTTC.

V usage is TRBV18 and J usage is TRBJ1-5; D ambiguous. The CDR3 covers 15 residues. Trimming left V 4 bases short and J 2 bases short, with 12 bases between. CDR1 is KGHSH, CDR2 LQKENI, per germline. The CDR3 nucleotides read TGTGCCAGCTCACACCCGGAGGAAGGCAATCAGCCCCAGCATTTT. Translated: CASSHPEEGNQPQHF.

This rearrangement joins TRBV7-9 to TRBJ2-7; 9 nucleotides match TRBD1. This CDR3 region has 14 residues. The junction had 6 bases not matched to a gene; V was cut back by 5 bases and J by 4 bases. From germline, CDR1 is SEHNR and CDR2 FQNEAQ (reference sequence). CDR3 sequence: CASSRDREGYEQYF. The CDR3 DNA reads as TGTGCCAGCAGCCGGGACAGGGAGGGATACGAGCAGTACTTC.

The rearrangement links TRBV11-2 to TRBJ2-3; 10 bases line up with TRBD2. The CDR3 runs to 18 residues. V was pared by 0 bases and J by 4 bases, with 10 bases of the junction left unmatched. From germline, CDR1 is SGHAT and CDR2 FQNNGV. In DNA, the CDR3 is TGTGCCAGCAGCTTAGATCTTAGCGGGAGGCGTGAATCAGATACGCAGTATTTT. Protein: CASSLDLSGRRESDTQYF.

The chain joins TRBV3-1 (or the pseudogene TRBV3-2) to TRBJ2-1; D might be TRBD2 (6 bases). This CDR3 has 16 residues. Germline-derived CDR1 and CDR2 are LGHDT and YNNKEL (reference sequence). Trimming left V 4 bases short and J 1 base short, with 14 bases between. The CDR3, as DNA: TGTGCCAGCAGCCCCACGGGACTGCTGTCCTACAATGAGCAGTTCTTC. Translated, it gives CASSPTGLLSYNEQFF.

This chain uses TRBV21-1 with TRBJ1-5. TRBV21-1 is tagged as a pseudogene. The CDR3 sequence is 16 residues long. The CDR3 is CASSPAEGPSNQPQHF. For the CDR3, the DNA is TGTGCCAGCAGCCCGGCGGAGGGGCCAAGCAATCAGCCCCAGCATTTT.

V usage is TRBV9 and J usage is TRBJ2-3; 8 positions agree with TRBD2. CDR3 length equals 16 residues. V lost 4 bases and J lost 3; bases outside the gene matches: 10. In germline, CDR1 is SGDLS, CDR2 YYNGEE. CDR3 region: CASSFLAGGGTDTQYF. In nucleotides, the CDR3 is TGTGCCAGCAGCTTCCTGGCGGGGGGTGGTACAGATACGCAGTATTTT.

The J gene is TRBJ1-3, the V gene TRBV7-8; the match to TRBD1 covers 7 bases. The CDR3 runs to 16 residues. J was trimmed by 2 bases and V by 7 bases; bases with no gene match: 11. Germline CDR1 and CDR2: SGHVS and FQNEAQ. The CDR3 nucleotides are TGTGCCAGCACACAGGGGAGCGGGTTAACTGGAAACACCATATATTTT. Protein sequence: CASTQGSGLTGNTIYF.

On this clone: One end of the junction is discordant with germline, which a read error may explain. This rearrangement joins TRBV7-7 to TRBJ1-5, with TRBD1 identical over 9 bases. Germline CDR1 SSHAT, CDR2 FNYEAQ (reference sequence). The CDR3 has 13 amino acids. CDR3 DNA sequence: TGTGCTAGCAGCCCGGGACAGGGTTGGCCCCAGCATTTT. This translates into CASSPGQGWPQHF. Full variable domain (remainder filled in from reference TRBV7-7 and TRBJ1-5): GAGVSQSPRYKVTKRGQDVTLRCDPISSHATLYWYQQALGQGPEFLTYFNYEAQPDKSGLPSDRFSAERPEGSISTLTIQRTEQRDSAMYRCASSPGQGWPQHFGDGTRLSIL.

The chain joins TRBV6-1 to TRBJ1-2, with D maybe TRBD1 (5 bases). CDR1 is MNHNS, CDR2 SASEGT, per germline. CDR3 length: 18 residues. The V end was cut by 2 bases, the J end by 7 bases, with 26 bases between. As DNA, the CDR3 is TGTGCCAGCAGTGAACTTAGCACAGGACGCCGTCGGTTGGGTGGCTACACCTTC. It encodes CASSELSTGRRRLGGYTF.

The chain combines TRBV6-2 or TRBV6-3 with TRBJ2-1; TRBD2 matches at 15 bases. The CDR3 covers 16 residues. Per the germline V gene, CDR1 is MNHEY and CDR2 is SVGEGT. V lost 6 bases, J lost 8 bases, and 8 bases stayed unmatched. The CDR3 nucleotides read TGTGCCAGCAGCCCCATGGGACTAGCGGGAGGTCATGAGCAGTTCTTC. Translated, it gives CASSPMGLAGGHEQFF.

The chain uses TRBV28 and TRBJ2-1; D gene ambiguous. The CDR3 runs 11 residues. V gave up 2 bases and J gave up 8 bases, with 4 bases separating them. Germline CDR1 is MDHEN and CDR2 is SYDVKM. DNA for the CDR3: TGTGCCAGCAGTTTACGGGATGAGCAGTTCTTC. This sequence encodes CASSLRDEQFF.